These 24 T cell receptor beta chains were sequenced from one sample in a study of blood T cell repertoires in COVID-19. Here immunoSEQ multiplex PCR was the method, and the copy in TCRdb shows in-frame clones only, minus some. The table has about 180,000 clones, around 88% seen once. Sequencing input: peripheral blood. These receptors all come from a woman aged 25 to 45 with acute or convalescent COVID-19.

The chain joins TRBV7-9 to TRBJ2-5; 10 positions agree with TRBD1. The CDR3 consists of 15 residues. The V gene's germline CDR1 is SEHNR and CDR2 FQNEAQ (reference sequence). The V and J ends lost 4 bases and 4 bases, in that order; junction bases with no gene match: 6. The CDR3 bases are TGTGCCAGCAGCTCGCCCGGGACAGGGGTAGAGACCCAGTACTTC. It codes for CASSSPGTGVETQYF. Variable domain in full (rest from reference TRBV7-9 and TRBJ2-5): DTGVSQNPRHKITKRGQNVTFRCDPISEHNRLYWYRQTLGQGPEFLTYFQNEAQLEKSRLLSDRFSAERPKGSFSTLEIQRTEQGDSAMYLCASSSPGTGVETQYFGPGTRLLVL.

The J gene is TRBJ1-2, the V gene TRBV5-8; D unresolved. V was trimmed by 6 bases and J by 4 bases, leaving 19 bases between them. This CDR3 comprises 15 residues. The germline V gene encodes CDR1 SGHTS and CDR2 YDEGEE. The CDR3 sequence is CASILSDLRGYGYTF. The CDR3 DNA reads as TGTGCCAGCATCTTATCCGATCTCCGGGGCTATGGCTACACCTTC.

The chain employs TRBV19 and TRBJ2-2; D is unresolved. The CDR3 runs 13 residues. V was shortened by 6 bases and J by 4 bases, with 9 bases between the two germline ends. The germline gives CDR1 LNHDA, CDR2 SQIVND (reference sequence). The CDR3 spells CASSATFTGELFF. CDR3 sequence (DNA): TGTGCCAGTAGCGCAACTTTCACCGGGGAGCTGTTTTTT.

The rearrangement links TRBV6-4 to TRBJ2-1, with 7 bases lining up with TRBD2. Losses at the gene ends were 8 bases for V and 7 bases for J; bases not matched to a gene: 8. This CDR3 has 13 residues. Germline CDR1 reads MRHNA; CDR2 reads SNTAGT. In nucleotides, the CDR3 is TGTGCCAGCTCCAAGCGGGGCCCGAATGAGCAGTTCTTC. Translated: CASSKRGPNEQFF.

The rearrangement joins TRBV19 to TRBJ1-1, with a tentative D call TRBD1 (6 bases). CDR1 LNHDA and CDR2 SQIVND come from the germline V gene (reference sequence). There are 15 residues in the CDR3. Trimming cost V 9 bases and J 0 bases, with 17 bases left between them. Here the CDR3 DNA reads TGTGCCAGCCATCGAGGGGGGGCCCTGAACACTGAAGCTTTCTTT. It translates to CASHRGGALNTEAFF. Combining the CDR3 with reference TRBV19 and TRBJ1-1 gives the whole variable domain DGGITQSPKYLFRKEGQNVTLSCEQNLNHDAMYWYRQDPGQGLRLIYYSQIVNDFQKGDIAEGYSVSREKKESFPLTVTSAQKNPTAFYLCASHRGGALNTEAFFGQGTRLTVV.

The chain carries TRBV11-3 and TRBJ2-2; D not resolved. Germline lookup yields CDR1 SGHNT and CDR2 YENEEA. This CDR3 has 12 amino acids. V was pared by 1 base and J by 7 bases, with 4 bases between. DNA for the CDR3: TGTGCCAGCAGCTTAGCCCACGGGGAGCTGTTTTTT. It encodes CASSLAHGELFF.

CDR3 nucleotide sequence: TGCAGTTCGGGATCCAACTATGGCTACACCTTC. It encodes CSSGSNYGYTF. The rearrangement uses TRBV20-1 and TRBJ1-2; no clear D. Trimming left V 8 bases short and J 2 bases short, with 9 bases between. This CDR3 has 11 residues. The germline V gene encodes CDR1 DFQATT and CDR2 SNEGSKA (reference sequence).

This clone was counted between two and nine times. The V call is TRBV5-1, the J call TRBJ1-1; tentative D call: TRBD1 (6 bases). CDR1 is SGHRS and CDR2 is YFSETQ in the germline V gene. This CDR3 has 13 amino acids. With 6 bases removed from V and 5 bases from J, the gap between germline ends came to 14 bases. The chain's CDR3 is CASKGDGGTEAFF. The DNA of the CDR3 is TGCGCCAGCAAGGGGGACGGTGGGACTGAAGCTTTCTTT.

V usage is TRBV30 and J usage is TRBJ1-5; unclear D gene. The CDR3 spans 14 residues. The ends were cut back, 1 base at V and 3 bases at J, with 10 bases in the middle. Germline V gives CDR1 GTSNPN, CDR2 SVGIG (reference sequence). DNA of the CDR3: TGTGCCTGGAGTGCAACGGACTCCAATCAGCCCCAGCATTTT. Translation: CAWSATDSNQPQHF.

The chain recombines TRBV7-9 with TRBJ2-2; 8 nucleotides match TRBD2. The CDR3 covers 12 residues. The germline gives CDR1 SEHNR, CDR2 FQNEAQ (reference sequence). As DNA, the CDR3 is TGTGTTGCGGGGGGAAGAACCGGGGAGCTGTTTTTT. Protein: CVAGGRTGELFF.

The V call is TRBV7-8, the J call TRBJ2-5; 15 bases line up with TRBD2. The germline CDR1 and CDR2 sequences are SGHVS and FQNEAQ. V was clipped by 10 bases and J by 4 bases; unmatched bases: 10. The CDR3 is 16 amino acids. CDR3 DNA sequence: TGTGCCACCGTACCGGGACTAGCGGGGGGAGGAGAGACCCAGTACTTC. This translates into CATVPGLAGGGETQYF. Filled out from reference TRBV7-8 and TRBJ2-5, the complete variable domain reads GAGVSQSPRYKVAKRGQDVALRCDPISGHVSLFWYQQALGQGPEFLTYFQNEAQLDKSGLPSDRFFAERPEGSVSTLKIQRTQQEDSAVYLCATVPGLAGGGETQYFGPGTRLLVL.

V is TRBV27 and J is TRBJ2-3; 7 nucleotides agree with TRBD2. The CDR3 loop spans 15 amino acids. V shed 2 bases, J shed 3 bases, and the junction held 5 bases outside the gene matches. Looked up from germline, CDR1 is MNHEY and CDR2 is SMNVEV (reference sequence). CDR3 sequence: CASSLRDYQTDTQYF. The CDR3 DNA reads TGTGCCAGCAGTTTACGGGACTACCAAACAGATACGCAGTATTTT.

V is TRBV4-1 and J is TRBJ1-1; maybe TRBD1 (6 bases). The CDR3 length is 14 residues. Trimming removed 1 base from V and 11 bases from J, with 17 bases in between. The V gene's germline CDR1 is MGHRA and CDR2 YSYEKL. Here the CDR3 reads CASSQAHWGGAAFF. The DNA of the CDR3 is TGCGCCAGCAGCCAAGCCCACTGGGGGGGGGCTGCTTTCTTT.

The CDR3 loop is CASSGVTGTNYGYTF. In DNA form, the CDR3 reads TGTGCCAGCAGTGGCGTAACAGGGACCAACTATGGCTACACCTTC. The J gene is TRBJ1-2, the V gene TRBV25-1; D is perhaps TRBD1 (6 bases). Germline CDR1 is MGHDK and CDR2 is SYGVNS. Trimming took 4 bases from V and 2 from J, leaving 14 bases between them. The CDR3 runs to 15 residues.

DNA of the CDR3: TGTGCCAGCAGCGACAGGGGGCGCGGGGCTTTCTTT. It yields the protein CASSDRGRGAFF. The J gene is TRBJ1-1, the V gene TRBV2; 10 bases align to TRBD1. The V segment lost 6 bases and the J segment 11 bases; nucleotides outside the gene matches: 6. The CDR3 extends over 12 amino acids. CDR1 is SNHLY and CDR2 is FYNNEI in the germline V gene. Based on the CDR3 plus reference TRBV2 and TRBJ1-1, the full variable domain is EPEVTQTPSHQVTQMGQEVILRCVPISNHLYFYWYRQILGQKVEFLVSFYNNEISEKSEIFDDQFSVERPDGSNFTLKIRSTKLEDSAMYFCASSDRGRGAFFGQGTRLTVV.

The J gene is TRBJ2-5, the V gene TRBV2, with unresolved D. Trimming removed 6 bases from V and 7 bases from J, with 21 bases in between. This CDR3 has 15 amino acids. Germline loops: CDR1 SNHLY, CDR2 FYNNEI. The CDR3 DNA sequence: TGTGCCAGCAGCCCCACAGAGACATATTACGGGACCCAGTACTTC. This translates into CASSPTETYYGTQYF.

CDR3 region: CASKGRLYNEQFF. As DNA, the CDR3 is TGTGCCAGCAAGGGGCGGCTCTACAATGAGCAGTTCTTC. The gene calls are TRBV19 and TRBJ2-1; D might be TRBD1 (5 bases). Trimming removed 9 bases at V and 3 bases at J, with 12 bases between. Germline CDR1 LNHDA, CDR2 SQIVND (reference sequence). The CDR3 sequence is 13 residues long.

In DNA form, the CDR3 reads TGTGCCAGCAGCTTGGGGGGCGGCGAGAAGACCCAGTACTTC. Protein sequence: CASSLGGGEKTQYF. This chain joins TRBV5-4 and TRBJ2-5, with a possible D match to TRBD1 (5 bases). V was clipped by 0 bases and J by 6 bases, with 12 bases between them. Germline CDR1 is SGHNT and CDR2 is YYREEE (reference sequence). This CDR3 is built from 14 residues.

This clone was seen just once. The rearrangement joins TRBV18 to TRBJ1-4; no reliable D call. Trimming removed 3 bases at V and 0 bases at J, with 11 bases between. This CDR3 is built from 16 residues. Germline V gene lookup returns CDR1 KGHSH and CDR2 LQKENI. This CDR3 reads CASSPRVVATNEKLFF. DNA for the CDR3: TGTGCCAGCTCACCGAGAGTGGTTGCAACTAATGAAAAACTGTTTTTT.

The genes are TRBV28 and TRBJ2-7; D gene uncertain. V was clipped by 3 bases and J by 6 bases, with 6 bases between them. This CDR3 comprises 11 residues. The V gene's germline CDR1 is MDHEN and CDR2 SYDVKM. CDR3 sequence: CASSFVSEQYF. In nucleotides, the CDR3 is TGTGCCAGCAGTTTTGTGAGCGAGCAGTACTTC.

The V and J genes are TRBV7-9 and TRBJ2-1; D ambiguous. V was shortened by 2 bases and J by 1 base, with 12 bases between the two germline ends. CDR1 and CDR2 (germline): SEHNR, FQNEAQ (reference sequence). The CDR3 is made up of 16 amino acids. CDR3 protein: CASSLLPAGSYNEQFF. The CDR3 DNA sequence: TGTGCCAGCAGCTTACTTCCGGCAGGATCCTACAATGAGCAGTTCTTC.

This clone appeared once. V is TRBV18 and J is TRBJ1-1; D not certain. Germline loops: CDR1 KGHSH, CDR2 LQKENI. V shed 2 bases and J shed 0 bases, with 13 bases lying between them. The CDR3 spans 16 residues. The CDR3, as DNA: TGTGCCAGCTCACCAGGACTGTGGCAGATGAACACTGAAGCTTTCTTT. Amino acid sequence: CASSPGLWQMNTEAFF.

CDR3 residues: CASSLVEGAGELFF. In DNA, the CDR3 is TGCGCCAGCAGCTTGGTCGAGGGCGCCGGGGAGCTGTTTTTT. The chain couples TRBV5-1 to TRBJ2-2; a weak D match, TRBD2 (5 bases). With 0 bases removed from V and 6 bases from J, the gap between germline ends came to 9 bases. The CDR3 loop spans 14 amino acids. Germline CDR1 and CDR2: SGHRS and YFSETQ.

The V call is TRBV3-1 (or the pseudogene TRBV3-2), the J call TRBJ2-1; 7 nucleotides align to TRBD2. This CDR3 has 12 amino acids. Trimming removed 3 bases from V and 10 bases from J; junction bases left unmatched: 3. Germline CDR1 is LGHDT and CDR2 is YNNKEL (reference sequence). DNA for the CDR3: TGTGCCAGCAGCCAGGGGACTAACGAGCAGTTCTTC. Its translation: CASSQGTNEQFF.